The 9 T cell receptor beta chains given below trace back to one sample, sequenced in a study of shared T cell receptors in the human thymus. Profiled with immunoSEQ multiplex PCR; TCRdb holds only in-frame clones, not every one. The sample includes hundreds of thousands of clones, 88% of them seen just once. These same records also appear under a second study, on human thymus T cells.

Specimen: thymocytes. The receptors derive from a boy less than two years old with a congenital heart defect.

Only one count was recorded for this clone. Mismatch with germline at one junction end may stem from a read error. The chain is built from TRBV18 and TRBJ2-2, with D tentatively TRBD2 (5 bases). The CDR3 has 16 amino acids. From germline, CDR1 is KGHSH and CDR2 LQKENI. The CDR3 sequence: CATSPNRASPTGELFF. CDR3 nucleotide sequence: TGTGCCACCTCACCAAATAGGGCTAGCCCCACCGGGGAGCTGTTTTTT.

The CDR3 region is CATSRGGGWPSRTYEQYF. The CDR3 DNA reads as TGTGCCACCAGCAGAGGTGGAGGCTGGCCTAGCCGAACCTACGAGCAGTACTTC. The chain joins TRBV15 to TRBJ2-7, with a weak D call TRBD2 (5 bases). The V end was cut by 1 base, the J end by 2 bases, with 21 bases between. CDR3 length: 18 amino acids. Germline V gene sequence: CDR1 LNHNV, CDR2 YYDKDF (reference sequence).

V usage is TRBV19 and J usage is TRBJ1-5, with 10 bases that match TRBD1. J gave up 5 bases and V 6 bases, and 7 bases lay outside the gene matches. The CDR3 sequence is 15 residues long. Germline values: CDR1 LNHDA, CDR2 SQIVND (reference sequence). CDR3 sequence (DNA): TGTGCCAGTAGGGCCCTCGGACAGGGGGATCAGCCCCAGCATTTT. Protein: CASRALGQGDQPQHF.

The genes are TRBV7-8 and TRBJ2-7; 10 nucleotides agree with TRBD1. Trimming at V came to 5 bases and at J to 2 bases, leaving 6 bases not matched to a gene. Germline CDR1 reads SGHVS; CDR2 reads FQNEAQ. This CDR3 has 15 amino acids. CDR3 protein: CASSPAGTGAYEQYF. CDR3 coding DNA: TGTGCCAGCAGCCCAGCTGGGACAGGGGCCTACGAGCAGTACTTC.

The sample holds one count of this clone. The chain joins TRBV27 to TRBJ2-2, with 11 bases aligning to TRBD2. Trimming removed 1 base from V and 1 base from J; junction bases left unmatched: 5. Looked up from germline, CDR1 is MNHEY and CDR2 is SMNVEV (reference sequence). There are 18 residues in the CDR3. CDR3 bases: TGTGCCAGCAGTTTATTTGGAGGGACTAGCGGGAACACCGGGGAGCTGTTTTTT. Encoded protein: CASSLFGGTSGNTGELFF.

As DNA, the CDR3 is TGTGCCAGCAGCCTATGGGGGCCAGGGAATAGCAATCAGCCCCAGCATTTT. This encodes CASSLWGPGNSNQPQHF. V is TRBV7-6 and J is TRBJ1-5; maybe TRBD1 (6 bases). Germline V lookup: CDR1 SGHVS, CDR2 FNYEAQ. The CDR3 loop spans 17 amino acids. Between the trimmed V and J ends, which lost 5 bases and 0 bases, there was a span of 17 bases.

The CDR3 nucleotides are TGTGCCAGCAGTGCCTCCCCAGATCAGCCCCAGCATTTT. This gives the protein CASSASPDQPQHF. The chain uses TRBV27 and TRBJ1-5; unclear D gene. Per germline, CDR1 MNHEY and CDR2 SMNVEV (reference sequence). The ends were cut back, 5 bases at V and 5 bases at J, with 10 bases in the middle. This CDR3 region has 13 residues.

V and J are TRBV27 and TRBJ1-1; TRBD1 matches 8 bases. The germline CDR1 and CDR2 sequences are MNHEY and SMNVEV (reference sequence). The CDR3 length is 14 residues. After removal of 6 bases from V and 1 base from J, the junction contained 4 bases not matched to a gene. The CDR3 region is CASSWTGTNTEAFF. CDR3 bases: TGTGCCAGCAGCTGGACAGGGACGAACACTGAAGCTTTCTTT.

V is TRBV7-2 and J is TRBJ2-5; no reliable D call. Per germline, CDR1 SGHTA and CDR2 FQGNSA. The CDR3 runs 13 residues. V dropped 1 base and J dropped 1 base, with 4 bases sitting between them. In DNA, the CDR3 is TGTGCCAGCAGCTTAGGCAGCCAAGAGACCCAGTACTTC. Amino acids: CASSLGSQETQYF.